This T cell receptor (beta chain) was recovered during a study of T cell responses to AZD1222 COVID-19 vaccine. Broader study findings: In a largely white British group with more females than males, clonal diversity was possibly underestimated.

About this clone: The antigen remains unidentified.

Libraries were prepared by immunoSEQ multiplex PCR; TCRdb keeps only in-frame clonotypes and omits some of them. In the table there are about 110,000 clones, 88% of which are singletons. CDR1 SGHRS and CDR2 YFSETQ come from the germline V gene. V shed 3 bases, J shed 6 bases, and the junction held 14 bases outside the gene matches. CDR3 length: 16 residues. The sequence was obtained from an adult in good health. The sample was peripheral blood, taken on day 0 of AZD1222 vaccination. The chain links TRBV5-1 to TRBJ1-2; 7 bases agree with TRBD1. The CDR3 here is CASSSSGQAFKDGYTF. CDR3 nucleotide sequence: TGCGCCAGCAGCTCCTCCGGACAGGCCTTTAAGGATGGCTACACCTTC.